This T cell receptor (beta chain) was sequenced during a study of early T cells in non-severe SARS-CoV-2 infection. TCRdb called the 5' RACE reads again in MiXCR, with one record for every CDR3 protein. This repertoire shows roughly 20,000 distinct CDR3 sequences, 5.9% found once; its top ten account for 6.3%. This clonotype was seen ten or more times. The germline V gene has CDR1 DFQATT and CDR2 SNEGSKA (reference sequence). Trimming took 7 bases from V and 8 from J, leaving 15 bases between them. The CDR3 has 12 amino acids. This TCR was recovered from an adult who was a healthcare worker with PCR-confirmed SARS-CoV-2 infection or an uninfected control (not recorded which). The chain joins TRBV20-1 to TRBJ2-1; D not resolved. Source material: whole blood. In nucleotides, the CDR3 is TGCAGTGAGCGAGGTCTTGCGGATGAGCAGTTCTTC. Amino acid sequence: CSERGLADEQFF.